This TCR beta chain comes out of a study of T cell responses to AZD1222 COVID-19 vaccine. In germline, CDR1 is SNHLY, CDR2 FYNNEI. This CDR3 has 13 residues. Trimming left V 6 bases short and J 3 bases short, with 9 bases between. Some clones are missing from TCRdb's copy, which holds only in-frame ones; the method was immunoSEQ multiplex PCR. The sample includes under 95,000 clones, around 87% of them seen just once. This TCR was sampled from an adult in good health. The chain couples TRBV2 to TRBJ2-4; a possible D gene is TRBD2 (5 bases). Sequencing was performed on peripheral blood, taken on day 0 of AZD1222 vaccination. In nucleotides, the CDR3 is TGTGCCAGCAGAACTAGTGACAAAAACATTCAGTACTTC. It translates to CASRTSDKNIQYF.